The source of this T cell receptor (beta chain) is a study of identical twins (dated by TCRdb to 2016 to 2017). Context from the whole study: TCR alpha and beta repertoires from monozygotic twins, unrelated adults of various ages and cord blood were deep-sequenced to test whether fetal clonotypes persist. To rule out contamination, replicate twin experiments were performed at different times with different library preparation protocols. Study-wide conclusions, independent of this receptor: Compared with coincidental sharing between unrelated individuals, out-of-frame TCR alpha sequences shared between twins showed an excess of sequences with low generation probability. Conclusions relied on cross-sectional statistical analysis, since the same donors could not be followed over many years. Invariant T cells such as MAIT and iNKT could partly confound zero-insertion analyses, although diverse VJ usage argued against such confounding for most clonotypes. In beta out-of-frame sequences, excess twin sharing was weaker, because having fewer shared sequences lowered the signal-to-noise ratio. Recombination models systematically underestimated out-of-frame TCR alpha sharing in monozygotic twins but agreed with sharing between unrelated individuals. Abundant cord blood beta clonotypes carried fewer insertions; young adult naive repertoires showed a weaker similar trend, while memory repertoires showed none.

A note on this clonotype: The antigen it recognizes is unknown. No much larger clone exists at a distance of one base, and base qualities are not known.

CDR1 and CDR2, per the germline V gene, are SGHRS and YFSETQ. From V the trimming removes 4 bases and from J it removes 6 bases, while the gene matches leave 10 bases of the junction unaccounted for. The CDR3 holds 16 amino acids from the cysteine to the phenylalanine. The read is trimmed to its CDR3 DNA, 48 bases read in frame from base 1. The method was 5' RACE. Sequencing was carried out with an Illumina HiSeq 2000. A universal primer binding site was introduced by template switching, and a unique molecular identifier was present in the final cDNA, enabling accurate counting of TCR cDNA molecules. Specific primers in the conserved constant-segment region were used to synthesize first-strand cDNA for the TCR alpha and beta chains. To control for contamination, each cDNA library was double barcoded with a SMART-Mk sample barcode plus Illumina barcodes. TruSeq adapter sequences and Illumina sample barcodes were added in two successive PCR steps. The Illumina HiSeq platform was used with custom primers to sequence TCR alpha and beta cDNA libraries. The study's own analysis went as follows. MiGEC was used to process raw reads and extract unique molecular identifiers, and MiXCR was used to find CDR3 positions. Recombination models were inferred per individual with the repgenHMM and IGoR tools using an EM algorithm. The analysis of shared clonotypes was done with the tcR package in R, with sharing normalized by the product of cloneset sizes. Out-of-frame nonproductive sequences were analyzed to study raw recombination free of thymic and clonal selection effects. Through fastp at Q25 and MiXCR, TCRdb rebuilt clones from the public reads, retaining in-frame beta chains. Each entry is one CDR3 protein sequence, shown with its most common DNA and genes. The V and J calls and clone size come from TCRdb's table, not from the authors' own analysis. Counted in this sample were under 900,000 distinct CDR3 sequences; roughly 12% of them appeared once. The ten largest clones take up around 1.5% of the sample.

Only healthy Caucasian donors were included. Three pairs of female monozygotic twins, all aged about 18 to 29 years, were included in the twin cohort. Peripheral blood mononuclear cells were used as the source from which RNA for TCR libraries was isolated. A further study also used this sample, focusing on yellow fever vaccine responses in identical twins. The second study, in turn, reports: The T cell response to vaccination in identical twins was reported by the authors to appear partly convergent and partly personalized. The study precisely tracked vaccine-responding T cell clones in identical twins.

This sequence uses TRBV5-1 and TRBJ2-2, with 9 junctional bases fitting TRBD1. The specimen was PBMCs. The clonotype was recovered from a woman aged 18-35 years in good health. CDR3 protein: CASSPQGTGSAGELFF. The sequence in DNA is TGCGCCAGCAGCCCCCAAGGGACAGGGTCGGCCGGGGAGCTGTTTTTT.